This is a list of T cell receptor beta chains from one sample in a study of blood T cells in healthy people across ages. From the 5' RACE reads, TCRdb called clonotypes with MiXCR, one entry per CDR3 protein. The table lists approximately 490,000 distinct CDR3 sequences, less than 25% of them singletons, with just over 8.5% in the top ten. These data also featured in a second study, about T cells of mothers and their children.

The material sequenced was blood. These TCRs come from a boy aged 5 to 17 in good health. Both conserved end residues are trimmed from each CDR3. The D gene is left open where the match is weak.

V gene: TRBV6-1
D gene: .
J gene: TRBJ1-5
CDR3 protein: ASSESRGRQPQH

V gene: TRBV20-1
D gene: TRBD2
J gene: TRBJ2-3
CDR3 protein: SARGGDGRADTQY

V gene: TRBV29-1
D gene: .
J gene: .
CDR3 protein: SVPGTLYEQY

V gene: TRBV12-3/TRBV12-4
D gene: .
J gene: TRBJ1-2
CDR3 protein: ASSPDRPHGYT

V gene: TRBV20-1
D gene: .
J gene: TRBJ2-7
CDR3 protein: SARDLGSSYEQY

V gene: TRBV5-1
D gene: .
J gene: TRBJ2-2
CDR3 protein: ASSLAAQGSTGELF

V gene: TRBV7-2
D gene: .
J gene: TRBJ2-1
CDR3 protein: ASSPARGQGNEQF

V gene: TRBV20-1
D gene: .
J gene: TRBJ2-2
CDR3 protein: SASRVQNTGELF

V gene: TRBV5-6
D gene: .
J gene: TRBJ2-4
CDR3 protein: ASSSSGTLLAKNIQY

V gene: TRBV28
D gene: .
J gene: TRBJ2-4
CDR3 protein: ASSLEENIQY

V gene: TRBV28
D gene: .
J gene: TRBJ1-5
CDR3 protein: ASSLRQFSNQPQH

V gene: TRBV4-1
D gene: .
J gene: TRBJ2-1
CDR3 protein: ASSPSSRNEQF

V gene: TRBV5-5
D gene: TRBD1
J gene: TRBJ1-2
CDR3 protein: ASSLGRGSNYGYT

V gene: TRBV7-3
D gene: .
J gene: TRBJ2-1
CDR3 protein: ASSSTGLKGSYNEQF

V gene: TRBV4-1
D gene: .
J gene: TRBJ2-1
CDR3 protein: ASSLTGSRNEQF

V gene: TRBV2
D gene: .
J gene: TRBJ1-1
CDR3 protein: ASTSTRAGAEAAF

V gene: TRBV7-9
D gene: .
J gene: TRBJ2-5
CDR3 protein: ASSLGQGTEEQY

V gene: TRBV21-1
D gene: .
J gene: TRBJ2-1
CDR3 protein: ASSKPRTGDYNEQF

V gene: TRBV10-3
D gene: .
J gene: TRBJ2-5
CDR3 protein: AIRGDTPQETQY

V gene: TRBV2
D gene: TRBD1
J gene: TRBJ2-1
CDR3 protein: ASSGDRGPNNEQF

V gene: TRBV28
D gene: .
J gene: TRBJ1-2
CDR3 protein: ASSSINYGYT

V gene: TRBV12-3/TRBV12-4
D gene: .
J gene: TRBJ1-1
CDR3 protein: ASSFIPPALTVIGGGEAF

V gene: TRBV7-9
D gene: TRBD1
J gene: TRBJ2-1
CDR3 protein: ASSLGQGGSYNEQF

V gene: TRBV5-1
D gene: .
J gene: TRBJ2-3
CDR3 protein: ASSLEGLEGAFDGTDTQY

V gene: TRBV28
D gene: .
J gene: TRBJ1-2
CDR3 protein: ASTYEFRDYGYT

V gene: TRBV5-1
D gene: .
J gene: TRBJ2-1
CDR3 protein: ASRNRGGPNNEQF

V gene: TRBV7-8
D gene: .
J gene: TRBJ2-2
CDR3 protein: ASSFIEGANTGELF

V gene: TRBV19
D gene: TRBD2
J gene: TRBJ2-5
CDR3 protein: ASSIVSGSGGETQY

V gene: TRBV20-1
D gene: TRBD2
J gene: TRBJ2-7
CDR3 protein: SAAGLAGAPYEQY

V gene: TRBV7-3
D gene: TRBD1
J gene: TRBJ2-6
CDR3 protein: ASSLRQGADGANVLT

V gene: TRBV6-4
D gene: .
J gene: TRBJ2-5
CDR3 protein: ASSDRVGGQETQY

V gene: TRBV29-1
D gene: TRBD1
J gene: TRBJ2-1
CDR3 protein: SSNGGRGLDEQF

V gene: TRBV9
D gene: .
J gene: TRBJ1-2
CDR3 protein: ASPPVGVGQ

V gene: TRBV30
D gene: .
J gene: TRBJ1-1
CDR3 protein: AWREPGAKAF

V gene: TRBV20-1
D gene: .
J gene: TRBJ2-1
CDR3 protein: SARVPGGNEQF

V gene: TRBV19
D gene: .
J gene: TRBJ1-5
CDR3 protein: ASSTMGLGGQPQH

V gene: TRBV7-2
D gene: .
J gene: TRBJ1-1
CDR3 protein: ASRGDQGKTEAF